These 17 T cell receptor beta chains were all obtained from the same sample, sequenced in a study of post-analysis software for immune sequencing data. Their antigens remain unidentified. Unique molecular identifiers featured in each of the TCR beta cDNA libraries. TCRdb re-analysed the PCR reads in MiXCR, keeping a single row per CDR3 protein. The table lists some 370,000 distinct CDR3 sequences, less than 35% of them singletons. General study findings and limits: Compared with controls, patients had more of about five TRBV segments, including TRBV5-6, TRBV5-1 and TRBV20-1.

Sequenced: blood. Receptors were obtained from a girl aged 10 to 17 with multiple sclerosis.

This chain joins TRBV7-8 and TRBJ2-5; TRBD2 aligns across 10 bases. Germline CDR1 SGHVS, CDR2 FQNEAQ. The CDR3 runs to 17 residues. The V gene end was trimmed by 2 bases and the J gene end by 2 bases; junction bases not matched to a gene: 8. The CDR3 DNA reads as TGTGCCAGCAGCTTATACCTCCTAGCGGGGGATCAAGAGACCCAGTACTTC. It translates to CASSLYLLAGDQETQYF.

This clonotype was seen a handful of times. This sequence joins TRBV5-6 and TRBJ1-6, with D perhaps TRBD1 (5 bases). The V gene lost 0 bases and the J gene lost 5 bases, with 9 bases spanning the gap. CDR3 length: 15 residues. In germline, CDR1 is SGHDT, CDR2 YYEEEE. The CDR3: CASSLDGGNNSPLHF. CDR3 sequence (DNA): TGTGCCAGCAGCTTGGATGGGGGAAATAATTCACCCCTCCACTTT. The whole variable domain, filled in from reference TRBV5-6 and TRBJ1-6, reads DAGVTQSPTHLIKTRGQQVTLRCSPKSGHDTVSWYQQALGQGPQFIFQYYEEEERQRGNFPDRFSGHQFPNYSSELNVNALLLGDSALYLCASSLDGGNNSPLHFGNGTRLTVT.

This clonotype came up many times. The chain's CDR3 is CASSWKPGQFYEQYF. The CDR3 DNA sequence: TGTGCCAGCAGCTGGAAGCCGGGACAGTTCTACGAGCAGTACTTC. The chain uses TRBV28 and TRBJ2-7, with 7 bases fitting TRBD1. The CDR3 spans 15 residues. V lost 6 bases and J lost 3; bases outside the gene matches: 11. CDR1 is MDHEN and CDR2 is SYDVKM in the germline V gene.

CDR3 DNA: TGCAGTGCGAGTCCACCGGGCCACGCGAGGGAGACCCAGTACTTC. Its translation is CSASPPGHARETQYF. The chain recombines TRBV20-1 with TRBJ2-7; D gene unclear. The J call could be wrong; TRBJ2-5 is a better fit for the DNA end. Germline CDR1 and CDR2: DFQATT and SNEGSKA (reference sequence). There are 15 residues in the CDR3.

This clonotype was counted only a few times. The chain combines TRBV20-1 with TRBJ2-1; 7 nucleotides align to TRBD1. This CDR3 has 14 amino acids. Germline CDR1 and CDR2: DFQATT and SNEGSKA (reference sequence). With 6 bases clipped from V and 3 bases from J, the junction kept 8 bases outside the gene matches. The chain's CDR3 is CSAENRQGYNEQFF. The CDR3, as DNA: TGCAGTGCCGAGAACAGACAGGGCTACAATGAGCAGTTCTTC.

This chain connects TRBV6-4 to TRBJ2-2; unclear D gene. V lost 4 bases to trimming and J lost 5 bases, with 8 bases between them. CDR3 length: 13 residues. Germline V gene data show CDR1 as MRHNA and CDR2 as SNTAGT. CDR3 protein: CASSVEGTGELFF. The CDR3 DNA reads as TGTGCCAGCAGTGTGGAAGGGACCGGGGAGCTGTTTTTT.

The V call is TRBV2, the J call TRBJ1-2, with D hard to call. There are 18 residues in the CDR3. The V gene lost 6 bases and the J gene lost 4 bases, with 27 bases spanning the gap. Germline V gene data show CDR1 as SNHLY and CDR2 as FYNNEI. The CDR3 is CASRVMPAWGAYFYGYTF. In DNA form, the CDR3 reads TGTGCCAGCAGGGTTATGCCCGCATGGGGAGCTTATTTCTATGGCTACACCTTC.

This clonotype occurred a few times. This chain joins TRBV20-1 and TRBJ2-3; D remains unclear. V lost 6 bases to trimming and J lost 4 bases, with 20 bases between them. The length of the CDR3 is 15 residues. In germline, CDR1 is DFQATT, CDR2 SNEGSKA (reference sequence). DNA of the CDR3: TGCAGTGCCTTCCCCCGGGTCACCATGGCAGATACGCAGTATTTT. Its translation: CSAFPRVTMADTQYF.

This CDR3 is CASSLDRNNYGYTF. DNA for the CDR3: TGTGCCAGCAGCTTAGACAGGAATAACTATGGCTACACCTTC. This chain uses TRBV7-2 with TRBJ1-2; tentative D call: TRBD1 (5 bases). Germline CDR1 is SGHTA and CDR2 is FQGNSA. The CDR3 has 14 amino acids. V lost 1 base to trimming and J lost 1 base, with 7 bases between them.

This chain uses TRBV5-1 with TRBJ1-6; 9 bases line up with TRBD1. In germline, CDR1 is SGHRS, CDR2 YFSETQ. This CDR3 has 15 amino acids. Trimming removed 2 bases from V and 7 bases from J; junction bases left unmatched: 4. The CDR3 DNA reads as TGCGCCAGCAGCTTATGGACAGGGGACAATTCACCCCTCCACTTT. This sequence encodes CASSLWTGDNSPLHF.

This clonotype was seen only a few times. V gene TRBV6-5 combines with J gene TRBJ1-2; 11 positions match TRBD1. V trimming: 4 bases; J trimming: 4 bases; junction bases outside the gene matches: 11. CDR3 length: 17 amino acids. Germline CDR1 and CDR2: MNHEY and SVGAGI. The CDR3 spells CASSSTPRDRGGYGYTF. Written as DNA, the CDR3 is TGTGCCAGCAGTTCGACCCCCCGGGACAGGGGGGGCTATGGCTACACCTTC.

The chain uses TRBV7-2 and TRBJ1-2, with D maybe TRBD1 (5 bases). The CDR3 runs to 13 residues. V lost 4 bases and J 4 bases, leaving 10 bases between the germline ends. Germline loops: CDR1 SGHTA, CDR2 FQGNSA. The CDR3 loop reads CASSSVGGYGYTF. The CDR3 DNA reads TGTGCCAGCAGCTCCGTCGGGGGCTATGGCTACACCTTC.

This clonotype was seen more than once but under ten times. The rearrangement links TRBV20-1 to TRBJ2-1; D could derive from TRBD1 or TRBD2 (5 bases each). This CDR3 spans 13 amino acids. CDR1 and CDR2 (germline): DFQATT, SNEGSKA (reference sequence). The V gene lost 5 bases and the J gene lost 4 bases, with 12 bases spanning the gap. The CDR3 sequence: CSAFGAIYNEQFF. CDR3 bases: TGCAGTGCTTTCGGGGCCATATACAATGAGCAGTTCTTC.

V and J are TRBV5-1 and TRBJ2-3; the match to TRBD2 covers 8 bases. The CDR3 covers 14 residues. CDR1 is SGHRS and CDR2 is YFSETQ in the germline V gene. J lost 4 bases, V lost 4 bases, and 5 bases had no gene match. DNA of the CDR3: TGCGCCAGCAGCGTGGCGGGGGGCTCAGATACGCAGTATTTT. It encodes CASSVAGGSDTQYF.

The chain links TRBV7-7 to TRBJ2-5; the match to TRBD2 covers 15 bases. V gave up 5 bases and J gave up 4 bases; unmatched junction bases: 2. CDR3 length: 15 amino acids. The germline V gene encodes CDR1 SSHAT and CDR2 FNYEAQ (reference sequence). The CDR3 loop is CASSKGLAGGETQYF. The CDR3 DNA follows: TGTGCCAGCAGCAAGGGACTAGCGGGAGGAGAGACCCAGTACTTC. Full variable domain (missing parts from reference TRBV7-7 and TRBJ2-5): GAGVSQSPRYKVTKRGQDVTLRCDPISSHATLYWYQQALGQGPEFLTYFNYEAQPDKSGLPSDRFSAERPEGSISTLTIQRTEQRDSAMYRCASSKGLAGGETQYFGPGTRLLVL.

V and J are TRBV6-5 and TRBJ2-1; 15 nucleotides line up with TRBD2. The CDR3 extends over 19 amino acids. The ends lost 4 bases at V and 7 bases at J; junction bases unmatched: 14. The germline V gene has CDR1 MNHEY and CDR2 SVGAGI. The CDR3 reads CASSSGLAGGPSLKNEQFF. The CDR3 nucleotides are TGTGCCAGCAGTTCGGGACTAGCGGGGGGACCGAGTCTTAAGAATGAGCAGTTCTTC.

The chain combines TRBV6-5 with TRBJ2-4; 7 bases fit TRBD1. TRBJ2-7 matches the DNA end more closely, so the J call is doubtful. The CDR3 length is 14 residues. Germline V lookup: CDR1 MNHEY, CDR2 SVGAGI. The CDR3 reads CASRQTGSSYEQYF. CDR3 coding DNA: TGTGCCAGCAGGCAGACAGGGAGCTCCTACGAGCAGTACTTC.